The rows below give T cell receptor beta chains drawn from one sample of a study of T-cell reconstitution after alpha-beta-depleted transplantation in children. Via MiXCR, TCRdb re-called the PCR reads, giving one row per CDR3 protein. The repertoire includes hundreds of thousands of distinct CDR3 sequences, approximately 10% of them detected once, and 2% to 2.5% sits in the top ten. The starting material was PBMCs, obtained before TCRalphabeta/CD19-depleted stem cell transplant. The receptors originated from a child aged 2-15 years with inherited bone marrow failure, due to receive a stem cell transplant. CDR3s include the opening cysteine and the closing phenylalanine or tryptophan. D genes are given only for firm matches. Clone sizes are given selectively: once, few, many, or a class where the clone is expanded.

>TRBD2|.|TRBV20-1|TRBJ2-2
TGCAGTGCTAGAGACCTCTTAAGCGGGACGCGGGAGCTGTTTTTT
CSARDLLSGTRELFF
>.|many|TRBV4-3|TRBJ2-1
TGCGCCAGCAGCCAAGAGCTAGGGGGGGAGGGCCAGAGTTATGAGCAGTTCTTC
CASSQELGGEGQSYEQFF
>.|many|TRBV20-1|TRBJ2-3
TGCAGTGCTAGAATGGCGGGCAGCACAGATACGCAGTATTTT
CSARMAGSTDTQYF
>TRBD1|many|TRBV5-1|TRBJ1-1
TGCGCCAGCAGCGTGGGACAGGGGAACACTGAAGCTTTCTTT
CASSVGQGNTEAFF
>TRBD1|many|TRBV6-1|TRBJ2-7
TGTGCCAGCAGTGACGGACAGGTTTCCTACGAGCAGTACTTC
CASSDGQVSYEQYF
>.|many|TRBV29-1|TRBJ2-7
TGCAGCGTGGCGGGAGCAGGGGCCCTCTACGAGCAGTACTTC
CSVAGAGALYEQYF
>TRBD2|few|TRBV9|TRBJ2-1
TGTGCCAGCAGCGTAACCGGGAGGGCTGGGGATGAGCAGTTCTTC
CASSVTGRAGDEQFF
>.|many|TRBV20-1|TRBJ1-1
TGCAGTGCTACCGCAGTAGGGAACACTGAAGCTTTCTTT
CSATAVGNTEAFF
>.|many|TRBV29-1|TRBJ2-1
TGCAGCGTTGAAGATGTTGGGGCGGGGTCGACGCCCAATGAGCAGTTCTTC
CSVEDVGAGSTPNEQFF
>.|.|TRBV30|TRBJ1-2
TGTGCCTGGAACTTCGGCTATGGCTACACCTTC
CAWNFGYGYTF
>TRBD1|many|TRBV3-1|TRBJ2-7
TGTGCCAGCAGCCAAGTGGGCGGGGACAGGCCCTACGAGCAGTACTTC
CASSQVGGDRPYEQYF
>.|many|TRBV7-2|TRBJ2-7
TGTGCCAGCAGCGGCCGAGGGGGGTACGAGCAGTACTTC
CASSGRGGYEQYF
>.|.|TRBV20-1|TRBJ2-1
TGCAGTGCTAGAGAGTTGGGGAGACTTCCCTACAATGAGCAGTTCTTC
CSARELGRLPYNEQFF
>TRBD2|.|TRBV7-2|TRBJ2-3
TGTGCCAGCAGCGGGCCCGGGACAGCCTCATCCCCGGGACTAGCGGGGCGTCTTACGCAGTATTTT
CASSGPGTASSPGLAGRLTQYF
>.|many|TRBV5-1|TRBJ2-3
TGCGCCAGCAGCCCTACAGGGTGGGAGGGCACAGATACGCAGTATTTT
CASSPTGWEGTDTQYF
>TRBD1|few|TRBV6-2/TRBV6-3|TRBJ2-1
TGTGCCAGCAGTTACTCAACCGGGACAGGGGTCTACAATGAGCAGTTCTTC
CASSYSTGTGVYNEQFF
>TRBD2|.|TRBV20-1|TRBJ2-7
TGCAGTGCTAGAGAACGCGGGAGCTCCTCCTACGAGCAGTACTTC
CSARERGSSSYEQYF
>.|many|TRBV6-1|TRBJ2-5
TGTGCCACTACGCCCGGGGGCACTCAAGAGACCCAGTACTTC
CATTPGGTQETQYF
>.|many|TRBV27|TRBJ2-1
TGTGCCAGCAGTCACCAGGGGCTTCGGAATGAGCAGTTCTTC
CASSHQGLRNEQFF
>.|.|TRBV2|TRBJ1-2
TGTGCCAGCAGTACCGCCCTAAACTATGGCTACACCTTC
CASSTALNYGYTF
>.|many|TRBV12-3/TRBV12-4|TRBJ2-7
TGTGCCAGCAGTTCGACAGCCCACGAGCAGTACTTC
CASSSTAHEQYF
>TRBD2|.|TRBV3-1|TRBJ2-7
TGTGCCAGCAGCCCCCCGGGACTAGCCCCCCACGAGCAGTACTTC
CASSPPGLAPHEQYF
>.|.|TRBV5-1|TRBJ2-6
TGCGCCAGCAGCTTGGGGGTTTACAGGGCCAATGCTGGGGCCAACGTCCTGACTTTC
CASSLGVYRANAGANVLTF
>TRBD2|.|TRBV10-3|TRBJ2-2
TGTGCCATCAGTGGAATCAGGGCGGGAGTATCAACCGGGGAGCTGTTTTTT
CAISGIRAGVSTGELFF
>TRBD2|many|TRBV6-5|TRBJ2-7
TGTGCCAGCAGTTGGGGGGGGAATTACGAGCAGTACTTC
CASSWGGNYEQYF
>TRBD2|many|TRBV7-6|TRBJ2-3
TGTGCCAGCAGCTTAGAGACTAGCGGGAGGGGAGGTTCGCAGTATTTT
CASSLETSGRGGSQYF
>.|.|TRBV24-1|TRBJ2-1
TGTGCCACCAGTGATTTTACGACGGCCTGGCAGGCCGAAAATGAGCAGTTCTTC
CATSDFTTAWQAENEQFF
>TRBD2|many|TRBV6-2/TRBV6-3|TRBJ2-1
TGTGCCAGCAGTTACCTATCGACTAGCGGTCATGAGCAGTTCTTC
CASSYLSTSGHEQFF
>TRBD2|many|TRBV7-7|TRBJ2-4
TGTGCTAGCAGCTTTGGACTAGCCCCTGGGCCAAACATTCAGTACTTC
CASSFGLAPGPNIQYF
>.|few|TRBV30|TRBJ2-3
TGTGCCTGGAGTTGGGGGCGGATCGGCACAGATACGCAGTATTTT
CAWSWGRIGTDTQYF
>TRBD1|.|TRBV19|TRBJ2-1
TGTGCCAGTAGTATATTGGGGACAGCCATTTACAATGAGCAGTTCTTC
CASSILGTAIYNEQFF
>TRBD1|.|TRBV27|TRBJ1-6
TGTGCCAGCAGGACAGGGTCGGCCTCACCCCTCCACTTT
CASRTGSASPLHF
>.|.|TRBV19|TRBJ2-3
TGTGCCAGTAGCGGGTGGTCTCCGGATACGCAGTATTTT
CASSGWSPDTQYF
>TRBD1|many|TRBV29-1|TRBJ2-7
TGCAGCGTTGAGGGACAGGGAGCTCGGCCGGACTTC
CSVEGQGARPDF
>.|many|TRBV21-1|TRBJ2-1
TGTGCCAGCAGCGCTCTATACCGACTATACAATGAGCAGTTCTTC
CASSALYRLYNEQFF
>.|many|TRBV20-1|TRBJ2-1
TGCAGTGCTAGTCCCGTGACTAGAGCCTACAATGAGCAGTTCTTC
CSASPVTRAYNEQFF
>TRBD2|many|TRBV20-1|TRBJ2-3
TGCAGTGCTAGAGATTCCGGCGGGAGAAGGACAGATACGCAGTATTTT
CSARDSGGRRTDTQYF
>.|many|TRBV4-2|TRBJ2-1
TGTGCCAGCAGACCGGATCTCTTATACAATGAGCAGTTCTTC
CASRPDLLYNEQFF
>TRBD2|few|TRBV11-2|TRBJ2-7
TGTGCCAGCAGCTTAAGAAACCTCATAGCGGGAGGCGTCTACGAGCAGTACTTC
CASSLRNLIAGGVYEQYF
>TRBD1|few|TRBV12-3/TRBV12-4|TRBJ1-3
TGTGCCAGCAGTCCTCGACAGGGGTGGACTGGAAACACCATATATTTT
CASSPRQGWTGNTIYF
>.|many|TRBV29-1|TRBJ2-2
TGCAGCGTTGGAGGGGCCGGGGAGCTGTTTTTT
CSVGGAGELFF
>TRBD1|few|TRBV7-8|TRBJ2-5
TGTGCCAGCCGGGACAGGGGGGGAGAGACCCAGTACTTC
CASRDRGGETQYF